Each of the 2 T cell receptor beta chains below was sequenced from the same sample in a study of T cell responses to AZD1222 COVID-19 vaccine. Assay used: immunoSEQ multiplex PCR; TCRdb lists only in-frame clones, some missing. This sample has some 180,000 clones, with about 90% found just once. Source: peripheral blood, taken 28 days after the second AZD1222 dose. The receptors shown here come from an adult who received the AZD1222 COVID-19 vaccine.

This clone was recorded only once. The CDR3 region is CASSPNSLLNTEAFF. Here the CDR3 DNA reads TGTGCCAGCAGCCCGAACAGCCTCCTGAACACTGAAGCTTTCTTT. The chain employs TRBV9 and TRBJ1-1, with unresolved D. The CDR3 is 15 residues long. Germline V lookup: CDR1 SGDLS, CDR2 YYNGEE. Trimming cost V 4 bases and J 0 bases, with 13 bases left between them.

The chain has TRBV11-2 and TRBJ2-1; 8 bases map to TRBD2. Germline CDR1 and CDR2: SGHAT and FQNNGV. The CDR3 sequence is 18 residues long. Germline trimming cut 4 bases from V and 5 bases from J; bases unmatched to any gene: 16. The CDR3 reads CASSWVAGGPTQDNEQFF. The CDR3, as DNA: TGTGCCAGCAGCTGGGTGGCGGGGGGCCCAACACAAGACAATGAGCAGTTCTTC. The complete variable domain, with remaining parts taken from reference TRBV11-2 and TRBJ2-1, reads EAGVAQSPRYKIIEKRQSVAFWCNPISGHATLYWYQQILGQGPKLLIQFQNNGVVDDSQLPKDRFSAERLKGVDSTLKIQPAKLEDSAVYLCASSWVAGGPTQDNEQFFGPGTRLTVL.